Below, one T cell receptor (beta chain) is given with its context. Its specificity is unknown. The data originate from a study of metastatic and nonmetastatic thyroid tumors. The overall study: Comparison of repertoires was carried out across blood and tumor or nodule tissue from malignant and benign thyroid patients. Study conclusions and caveats: Compared with benign nodules, malignant thyroid tumors were reported to have significantly higher TCR beta diversity in both blood and tumor.

Per germline, CDR1 MGHRA and CDR2 YSYEKL. The CDR3 consists of 19 residues. V gave up 4 bases and J gave up 0 bases; unmatched junction bases: 14. Methods used by the authors: The study took CDR3 differences across clinicopathological groups and made a distant-metastasis classifier for papillary thyroid cancer from them. TCRdb ran MiXCR on the PCR reads. The V and J calls were determined by TCRdb, not by the authors. Altogether under 9,000 clones are present, around 40% being singletons, with the ten largest covering roughly 33%. All patients were treatment-naive before thyroid surgery. J is TRBJ1-1 and V is TRBV4-1; 10 positions match TRBD1. The source of this sequence is a male donor with papillary thyroid cancer or a benign thyroid nodule (not recorded which). Some clones in this sample may be carry-over from other donors' samples. Source material: tumor tissue. The CDR3 DNA reads TGCGCCAGCAGCCGTCGAAGTGGGACAGGGGTTGGCATGAACACTGAAGCTTTCTTT. It codes for CASSRRSGTGVGMNTEAFF.